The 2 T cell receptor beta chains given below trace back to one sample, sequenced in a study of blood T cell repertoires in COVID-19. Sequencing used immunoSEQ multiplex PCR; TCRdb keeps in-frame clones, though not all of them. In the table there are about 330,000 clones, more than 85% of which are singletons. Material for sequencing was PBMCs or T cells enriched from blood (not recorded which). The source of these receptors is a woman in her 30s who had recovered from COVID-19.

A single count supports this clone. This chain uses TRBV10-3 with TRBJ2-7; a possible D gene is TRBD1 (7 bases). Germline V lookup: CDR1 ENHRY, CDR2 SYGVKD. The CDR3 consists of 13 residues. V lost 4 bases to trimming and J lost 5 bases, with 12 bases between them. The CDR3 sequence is CAISVQGRNEQYF. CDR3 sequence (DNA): TGTGCCATCAGTGTACAGGGGAGGAACGAGCAGTACTTC.

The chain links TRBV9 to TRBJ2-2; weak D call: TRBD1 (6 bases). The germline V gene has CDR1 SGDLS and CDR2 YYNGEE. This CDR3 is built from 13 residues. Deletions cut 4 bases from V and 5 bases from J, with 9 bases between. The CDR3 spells CASSPQGTGELFF. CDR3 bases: TGTGCCAGCAGCCCCCAGGGGACCGGGGAGCTGTTTTTT.